The following is a T cell receptor (beta chain) sequence with its context. The target of this receptor is not known. Base quality data are lacking; no much larger clone is found one base away. This record comes from a study of shared clonotypes between healthy human individuals (TCRdb year 2020). Turning to the overall study: The cohort comprised two women and three men aged 18 to 49 years. For each donor, CD4 naive and CD4 memory were each run on three plates, CD8 naive on two plates, and CD8 memory on one plate. The study deeply sequenced blood TCR repertoires of about five healthy adults to estimate repertoire size and the extent of clonotype sharing between individuals. To increase sequencing depth and limit assay-specific biases, TCR repertoire library preparation and sequencing were carried out by different laboratories using diverse techniques. Each donor's leukapheresis produced roughly between about 0.8 and 10 billion PBMCs.

The donors were healthy, HIV-negative adults with no recently reported acute infections or vaccinations. Every donor was a Caucasian adult living in Nashville, Tennessee, USA. CD4+ T cells were enriched by magnetic negative selection, after which naive cells were positively selected on CD45RA and the negative fraction was taken as the memory subset. Blood was obtained by leukapheresis, after which PBMCs were separated by Ficoll-Histopaque density gradient centrifugation and cryopreserved in liquid nitrogen vapor phase. Purity and quantity of every magnetically sorted T cell population were checked by analytical flow cytometry. Genomic DNA was isolated from each sorted fraction and quantified by UV absorbance on a Nanodrop 2000c. TCR CDR3 regions were amplified from genomic DNA by multiplex PCR using the deep immunoSEQ assay. Genomic DNA extracted from each cell subset was distributed evenly over all wells of several immunoSEQ 96-well plates, and each plate served as one replicate. For sorted subsets, about 200 ng genomic DNA, equal to about 30,000 T cell genomes, was loaded into each replicate PCR. Purified libraries were measured with a Qubit 3.0 fluorometer, size-checked on a Bioanalyzer 2100, and measured again with the KAPA Library Quantification kit. Every immunoSEQ 96-well plate was sequenced on a separate single-read 150-cycle Illumina NextSeq 550 flow cell. Per the original workflow: The immunoSEQ output contained only junctional sequences without quality scores, so filtering could not match that applied to full-length reads. Sequences were annotated with PyIR, a Python wrapper for IgBLAST v1.9, and V/J genes and CDR3 were assigned using IMGT germline references. Any read was removed if the V/J assignment was weak (E-value above 1e-6), the CDR3 was missing, or the read contained stop codons, out-of-frame junctions, or ambiguous translated residues. A V3J clonotype was defined by an identical inferred V gene, J gene, and CDR3 amino acid sequence. Percentage overlap between repertoires was calculated by dividing the number of shared unique clonotypes by the size of the smaller repertoire. Three approaches were used to assess repertoire richness: RTK rarefaction, the Chao1 estimator, and Recon v2.1 estimates of unobserved clonotypes. For all TCRbeta clonotypes obtained by the gDNA method from a few donors, generation probabilities were computed with OLGA. This is the immuneACCESS table as TCRdb keeps it, with only in-frame sequences that have V and J called. A part of the clones is gone; compared with another copy, unresolved V genes explain less than half, and the rest is unexplained. D and trimming come from the DNA, and the V and J calls and clone size come from that table. The sample includes 2 million to 2.5 million clones, with more than 85% observed a single time. The ten largest clonotypes hold approximately 0.37% of the sample.

What the authors observed across the whole study: Because the study included only a small number of donors, the genetic and exposure-history diversity represented was limited. Even with the large sequencing depth, rarefaction of the sorted-subset datasets indicated that sequencing was incomplete. Approximately 4.8% of naive CD4, 3.5% of naive CD8, about 2.5% of memory CD4, and about 0.4% of memory CD8 clonotypes were shared across several donors. Pairwise subsampling indicated that sequencing depth was expected to affect the degree of clonotype sharing among donors. Higher generation probabilities were observed for clonotypes shared by all four sorted-subset donors than for non-shared clonotypes. Naive subsets generally had larger estimated clonotype richness than memory subsets did. Sampling was restricted to blood, and TCR repertoires in tissues likely differ from the TCR repertoires found in blood.

Trimming leaves V shorter by 5 bases and J shorter by 6 bases, with the junction holding 10 bases beyond the gene matches. For CDR1 and CDR2, the germline V gene lists SGHTA and FQGNSA. Including the terminal cysteine and phenylalanine, the CDR3 comprises 16 residues. Just CDR3 DNA is preserved here, 48 bases in frame from base 1. The source material was naive CD4+ T cells from PBMCs. According to the study, the label for this sample's cell subset or site signals: CD45RA+ positively selected. This TCR derives from a man between 18 and 35 years old in good health. Some clones in this sample may be carry-over from other donors' samples. The sequence is built from TRBV7-2 and TRBJ2-2, with TRBD2 identical over 9 junction bases. The encoded CDR3 is CASSRPGLAGPGELFF. The nucleotide sequence is given as TGTGCCAGCAGCCGCCCCGGGCTAGCGGGACCCGGGGAGCTGTTTTTT.